This TCR beta chain was documented in a study of T cells expressing NK-cell markers. Study-wide context: Within the sequenced cohort of eight donors, seven exhibited HCMV seropositivity and one was seronegative.

TCRdb reprocessed the 5' RACE reads and stores each CDR3 protein as one record, lacking DNA. The listing records 120,000 to 150,000 distinct CDR3 sequences. Points on this clonotype: Antigen specificity is unknown.

This CDR3 contains 18 residues. The germline gives CDR1 SQVTM, CDR2 ANQGSEA. Regarding the study as a whole: For four donors, these clonotypes were likewise the leading ones in the CD3+CD56-NKG2C+ fraction.

The chain joins TRBV29-1 to TRBJ2-1; TCRdb selects TRBD1, and the lack of DNA leaves this call unchecked. Sequenced sample: blood T cells: a sorted CD56 or NKG2C T cell subset, CD4+ or CD8+ T cells, or bulk PBMC T cells (not recorded which). This clonotype was sampled from a man between 18 and 35 years old in good health. The CDR3 sequence is CSVDASLSGQGKVGEQFF.